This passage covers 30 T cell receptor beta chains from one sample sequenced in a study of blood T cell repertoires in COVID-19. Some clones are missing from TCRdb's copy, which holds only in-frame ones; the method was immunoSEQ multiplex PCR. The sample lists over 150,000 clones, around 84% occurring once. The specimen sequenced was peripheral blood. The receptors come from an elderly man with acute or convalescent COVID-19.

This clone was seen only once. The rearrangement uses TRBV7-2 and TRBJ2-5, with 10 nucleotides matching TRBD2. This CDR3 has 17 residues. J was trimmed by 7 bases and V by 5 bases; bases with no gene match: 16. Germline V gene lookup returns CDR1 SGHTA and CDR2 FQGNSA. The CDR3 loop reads CASSRAFGLAVLATQYF. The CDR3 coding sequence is TGTGCCAGCAGCCGGGCGTTTGGACTAGCGGTTCTGGCGACCCAGTACTTC.

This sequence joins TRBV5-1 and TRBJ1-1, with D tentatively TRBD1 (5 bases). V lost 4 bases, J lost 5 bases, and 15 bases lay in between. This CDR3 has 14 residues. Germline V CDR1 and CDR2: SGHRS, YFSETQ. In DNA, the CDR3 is TGCGCCAGCAGCGTAGGCACGGGGGGGACTGAAGCTTTCTTT. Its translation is CASSVGTGGTEAFF.

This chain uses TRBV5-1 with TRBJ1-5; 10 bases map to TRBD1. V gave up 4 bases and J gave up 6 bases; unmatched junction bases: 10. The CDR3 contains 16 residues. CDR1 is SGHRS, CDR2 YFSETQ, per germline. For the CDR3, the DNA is TGCGCCAGCAGCCCCGGAACGACAGGGGGCGGTCAGCCCCAGCATTTT. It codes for CASSPGTTGGGQPQHF.

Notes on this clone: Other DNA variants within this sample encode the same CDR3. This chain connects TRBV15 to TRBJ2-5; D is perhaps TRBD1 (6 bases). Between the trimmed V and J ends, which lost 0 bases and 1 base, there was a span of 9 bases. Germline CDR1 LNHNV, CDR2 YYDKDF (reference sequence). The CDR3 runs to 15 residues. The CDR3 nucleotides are TGTGCCACCAGCAGAGATTCAGGGGCCCAAGAGACCCAGTACTTC. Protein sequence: CATSRDSGAQETQYF.

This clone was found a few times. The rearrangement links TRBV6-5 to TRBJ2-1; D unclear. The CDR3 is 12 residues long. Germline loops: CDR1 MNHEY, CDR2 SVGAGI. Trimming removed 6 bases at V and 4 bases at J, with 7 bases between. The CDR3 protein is CASRFLYNEQFF. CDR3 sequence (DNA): TGTGCCAGCAGATTCCTATACAATGAGCAGTTCTTC.

The CDR3 reads CASSSGTWGEKNIQYF. CDR3 nucleotides: TGTGCCAGCAGTTCCGGGACATGGGGCGAAAAGAACATTCAGTACTTC. The J gene is TRBJ2-4, the V gene TRBV27; a weak D match, TRBD1 (6 bases). This CDR3 is 16 amino acids long. Germline lookup yields CDR1 MNHEY and CDR2 SMNVEV (reference sequence). With 4 bases removed from V and 7 bases from J, the gap between germline ends came to 20 bases.

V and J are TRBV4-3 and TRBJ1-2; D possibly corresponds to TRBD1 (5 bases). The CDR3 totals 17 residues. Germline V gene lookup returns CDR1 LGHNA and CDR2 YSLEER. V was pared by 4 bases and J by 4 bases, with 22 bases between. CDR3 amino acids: CASSPQLEQAVFYGYTF. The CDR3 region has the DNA TGCGCCAGCAGCCCCCAATTAGAACAGGCTGTCTTCTATGGCTACACCTTC.

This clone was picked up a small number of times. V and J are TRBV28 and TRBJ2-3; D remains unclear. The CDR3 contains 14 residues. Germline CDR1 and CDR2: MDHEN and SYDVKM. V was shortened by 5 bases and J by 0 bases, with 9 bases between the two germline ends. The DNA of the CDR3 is TGTGCCAGCAGTCGGTTCTCTAGCACAGATACGCAGTATTTT. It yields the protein CASSRFSSTDTQYF.

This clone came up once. The CDR3 sequence is CASSPSAGEGGELFF. The CDR3 DNA reads as TGCGCCAGCAGCCCCTCGGCGGGGGAGGGCGGGGAGCTGTTTTTT. The chain employs TRBV5-1 and TRBJ2-2; 7 positions agree with TRBD2. With V trimmed by 4 bases and J by 7 bases, 10 bases remained unmatched. This CDR3 spans 15 amino acids. Germline V CDR1 and CDR2: SGHRS, YFSETQ.

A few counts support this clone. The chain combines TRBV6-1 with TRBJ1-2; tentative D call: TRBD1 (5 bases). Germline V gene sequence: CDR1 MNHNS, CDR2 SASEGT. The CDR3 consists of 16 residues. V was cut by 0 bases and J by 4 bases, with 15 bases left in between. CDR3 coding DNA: TGTGCCAGCAGTGAAGCGCTGATACAGGTGGGCTATGGCTACACCTTC. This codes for CASSEALIQVGYGYTF.

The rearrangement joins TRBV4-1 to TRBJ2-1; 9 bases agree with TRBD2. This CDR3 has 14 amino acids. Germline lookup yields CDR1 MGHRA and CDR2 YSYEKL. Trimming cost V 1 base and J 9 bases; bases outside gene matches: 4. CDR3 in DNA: TGCGCCAGCAGCCAAGCTGCGCGGGGGGGTGAGCAGTTCTTC. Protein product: CASSQAARGGEQFF.

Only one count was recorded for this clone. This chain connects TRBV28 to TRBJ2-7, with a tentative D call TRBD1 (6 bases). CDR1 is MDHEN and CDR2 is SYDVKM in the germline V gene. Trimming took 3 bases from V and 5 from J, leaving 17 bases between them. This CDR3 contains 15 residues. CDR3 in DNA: TGTGCCAGCAGTTTGTCCGTGGCAGGGGCCCACGAGCAGTACGTC. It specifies CASSLSVAGAHEQYV.

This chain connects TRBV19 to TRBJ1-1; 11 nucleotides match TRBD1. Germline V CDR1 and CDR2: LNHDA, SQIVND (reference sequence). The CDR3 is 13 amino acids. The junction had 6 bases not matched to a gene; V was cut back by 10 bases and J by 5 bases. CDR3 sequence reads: CATSGQGETEAFF. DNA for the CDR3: TGTGCCACCTCGGGACAGGGGGAAACTGAAGCTTTCTTT.

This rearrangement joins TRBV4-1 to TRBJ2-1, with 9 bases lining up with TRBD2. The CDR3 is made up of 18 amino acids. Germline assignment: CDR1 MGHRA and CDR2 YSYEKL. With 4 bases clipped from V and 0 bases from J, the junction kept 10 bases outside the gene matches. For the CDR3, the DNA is TGCGCCAGCAGCCGCCTGGCCGCTAGCGGGGCCTCCTACAATGAGCAGTTCTTC. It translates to CASSRLAASGASYNEQFF.

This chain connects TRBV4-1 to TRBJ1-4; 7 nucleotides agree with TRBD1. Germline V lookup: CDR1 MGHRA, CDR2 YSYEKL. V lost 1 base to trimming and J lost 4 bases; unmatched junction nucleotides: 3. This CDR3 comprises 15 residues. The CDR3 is CASSQAGQLNEKLFF. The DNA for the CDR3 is TGCGCCAGCAGCCAAGCGGGACAGCTTAATGAAAAACTGTTTTTT.

CDR3 DNA sequence: TGCGCCAGCAGCCAAGGGGCAGCGGGGGGGGCCGAGACCCAGTACTTC. It encodes CASSQGAAGGAETQYF. The V call is TRBV4-1, the J call TRBJ2-5; the match to TRBD2 covers 10 bases. Germline V lookup: CDR1 MGHRA, CDR2 YSYEKL. The CDR3 length is 16 residues. V trimming: 1 base; J trimming: 5 bases; junction bases outside the gene matches: 7.

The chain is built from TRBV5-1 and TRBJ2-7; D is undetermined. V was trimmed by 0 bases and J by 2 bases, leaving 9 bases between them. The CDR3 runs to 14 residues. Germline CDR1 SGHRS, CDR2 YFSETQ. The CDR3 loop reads CASSLDLIAYEQYF. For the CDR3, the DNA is TGCGCCAGCAGCTTGGATCTTATCGCCTACGAGCAGTACTTC.

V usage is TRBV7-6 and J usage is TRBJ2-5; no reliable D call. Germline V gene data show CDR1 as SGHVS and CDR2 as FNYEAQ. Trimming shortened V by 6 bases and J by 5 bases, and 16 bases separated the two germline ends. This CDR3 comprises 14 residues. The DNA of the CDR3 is TGTGCCAGCAGTTTCCTTCCCCAGAGGGAGACCCAGTACTTC. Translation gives CASSFLPQRETQYF.

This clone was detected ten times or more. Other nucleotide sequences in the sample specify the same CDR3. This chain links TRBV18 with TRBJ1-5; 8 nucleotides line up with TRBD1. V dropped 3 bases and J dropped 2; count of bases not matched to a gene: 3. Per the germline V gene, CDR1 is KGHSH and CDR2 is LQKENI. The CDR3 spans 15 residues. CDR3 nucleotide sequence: TGTGCCAGCTCACCCCAGGGGGCGGGCAATCAGCCCCAGCATTTT. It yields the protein CASSPQGAGNQPQHF.

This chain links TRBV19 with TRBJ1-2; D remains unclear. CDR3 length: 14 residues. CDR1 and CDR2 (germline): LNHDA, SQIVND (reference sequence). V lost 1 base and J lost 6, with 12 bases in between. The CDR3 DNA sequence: TGTGCCAGTAGTATAGGGCAGGCCGGGGATGGCTACACCTTC. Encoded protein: CASSIGQAGDGYTF. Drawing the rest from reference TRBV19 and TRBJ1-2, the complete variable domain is DGGITQSPKYLFRKEGQNVTLSCEQNLNHDAMYWYRQDPGQGLRLIYYSQIVNDFQKGDIAEGYSVSREKKESFPLTVTSAQKNPTAFYLCASSIGQAGDGYTFGSGTRLTVV.

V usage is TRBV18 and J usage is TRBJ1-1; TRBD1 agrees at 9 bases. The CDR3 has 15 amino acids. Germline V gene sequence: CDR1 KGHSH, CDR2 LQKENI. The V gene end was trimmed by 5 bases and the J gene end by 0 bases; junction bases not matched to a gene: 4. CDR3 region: CASSSGTGMNTEAFF. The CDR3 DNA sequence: TGTGCCAGCTCATCTGGGACAGGGATGAACACTGAAGCTTTCTTT.

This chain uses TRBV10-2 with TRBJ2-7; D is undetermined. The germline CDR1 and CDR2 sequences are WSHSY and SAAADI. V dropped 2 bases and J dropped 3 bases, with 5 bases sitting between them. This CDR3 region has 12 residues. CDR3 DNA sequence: TGCGCCAGCAGTGAGCGCGGCTACGAGCAGTACGTC. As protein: CASSERGYEQYV.

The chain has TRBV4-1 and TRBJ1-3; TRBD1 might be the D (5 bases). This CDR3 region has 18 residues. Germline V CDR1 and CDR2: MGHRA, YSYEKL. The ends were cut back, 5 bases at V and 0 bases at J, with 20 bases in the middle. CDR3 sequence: CASSYQLSQGTSGNTIYF. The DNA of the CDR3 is TGCGCCAGCAGCTATCAGCTCAGTCAGGGAACCTCTGGAAACACCATATATTTT.

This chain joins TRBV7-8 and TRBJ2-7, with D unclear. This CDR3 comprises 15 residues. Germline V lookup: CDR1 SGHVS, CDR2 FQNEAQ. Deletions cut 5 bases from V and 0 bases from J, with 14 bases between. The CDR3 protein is CASSPQPLTSYEQYV. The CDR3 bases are TGTGCCAGCAGCCCACAGCCTCTGACCTCCTACGAGCAGTACGTC.

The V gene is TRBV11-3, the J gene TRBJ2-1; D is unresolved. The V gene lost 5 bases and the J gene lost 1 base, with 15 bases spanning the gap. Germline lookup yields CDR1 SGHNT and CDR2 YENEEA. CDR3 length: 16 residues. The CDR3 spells CASSPSGPRSYNEQFF. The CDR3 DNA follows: TGTGCCAGCAGCCCCTCGGGTCCTCGATCCTACAATGAGCAGTTCTTC.

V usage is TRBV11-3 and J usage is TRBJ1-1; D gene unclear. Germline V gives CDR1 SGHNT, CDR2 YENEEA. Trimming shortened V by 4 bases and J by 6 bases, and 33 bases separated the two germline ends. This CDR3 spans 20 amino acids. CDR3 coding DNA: TGTGCCAGCAGCTCAAATCCCCTCGGGTCCTTAGACCGAATTGGCCCTGAAGCTTTCTTT. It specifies CASSSNPLGSLDRIGPEAFF.

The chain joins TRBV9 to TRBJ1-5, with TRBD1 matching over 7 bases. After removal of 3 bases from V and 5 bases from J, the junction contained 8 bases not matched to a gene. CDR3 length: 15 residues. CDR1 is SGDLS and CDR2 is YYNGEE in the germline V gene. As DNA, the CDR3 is TGTGCCAGCAGCGAGACAGGGAGAGGCGATCAGCCCCAGCATTTT. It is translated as CASSETGRGDQPQHF.

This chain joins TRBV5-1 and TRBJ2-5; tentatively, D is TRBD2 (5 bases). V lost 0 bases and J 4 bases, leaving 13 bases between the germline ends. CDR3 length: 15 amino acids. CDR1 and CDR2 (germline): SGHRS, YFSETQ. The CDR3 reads CASSLGERAGETQYF. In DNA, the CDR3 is TGCGCCAGCAGCTTGGGGGAGCGTGCGGGAGAGACCCAGTACTTC.

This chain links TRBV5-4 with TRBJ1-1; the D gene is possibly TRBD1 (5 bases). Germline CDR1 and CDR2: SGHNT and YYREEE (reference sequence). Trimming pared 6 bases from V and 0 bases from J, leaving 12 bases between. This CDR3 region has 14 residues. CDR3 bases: TGTGCCAGCACTCGGGGGGGGGTGAACACTGAAGCTTTCTTT. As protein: CASTRGGVNTEAFF.

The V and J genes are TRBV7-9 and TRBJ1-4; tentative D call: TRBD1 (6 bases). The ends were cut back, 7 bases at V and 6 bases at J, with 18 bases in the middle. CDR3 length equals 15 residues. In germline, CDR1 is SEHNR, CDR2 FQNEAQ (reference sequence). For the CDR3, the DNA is TGTGCCAGCACCCCGGGGGGGGGCGGCGATGAAAAACTGTTTTTT. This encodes CASTPGGGGDEKLFF. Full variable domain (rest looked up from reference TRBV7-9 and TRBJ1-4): DTGVSQNPRHKITKRGQNVTFRCDPISEHNRLYWYRQTLGQGPEFLTYFQNEAQLEKSRLLSDRFSAERPKGSFSTLEIQRTEQGDSAMYLCASTPGGGGDEKLFFGSGTQLSVL.